The 8 T cell receptor beta chains listed next were all sequenced from one sample in a study of blood T cell repertoires in COVID-19. Produced via immunoSEQ multiplex PCR; TCRdb's table is partial and in-frame only. The table has some 240,000 clones, around four fifths seen once. Sequencing used peripheral blood. The receptors stem from a woman aged 70-85 years with COVID-19, enrolled during active disease.

V and J are TRBV2 and TRBJ2-7; TRBD2 matches at 10 bases. CDR1 is SNHLY, CDR2 FYNNEI, per germline. The CDR3 has 14 residues. V was pared by 6 bases and J by 1 base, with 3 bases of the junction left unmatched. CDR3 amino acids: CASRIAGGSYEQYF. Written as DNA, the CDR3 is TGTGCCAGCAGAATAGCGGGAGGTTCCTACGAGCAGTACTTC.

The chain recombines TRBV14 with TRBJ1-1, with 7 bases lining up with TRBD1. The CDR3 is 13 amino acids. Losses at the gene ends were 4 bases for V and 8 bases for J; bases not matched to a gene: 7. Germline V gene lookup returns CDR1 SGHDN and CDR2 FVKESK. The CDR3 spells CASSPGQTQEAFF. CDR3 nucleotide sequence: TGTGCCAGCAGCCCGGGACAGACCCAGGAAGCTTTCTTT.

V usage is TRBV5-1 and J usage is TRBJ2-3; the match to TRBD1 covers 7 bases. The length of the CDR3 is 16 residues. Germline assignment: CDR1 SGHRS and CDR2 YFSETQ. Trimming removed 2 bases from V and 0 bases from J; junction bases left unmatched: 6. This CDR3 reads CASSLADRASTDTQYF. The CDR3 DNA is TGCGCCAGCAGCTTAGCTGACAGGGCTAGCACAGATACGCAGTATTTT.

This clone turned up a few times. This chain links TRBV6-2 or TRBV6-3 with TRBJ2-7; unclear D gene. The ends were cut back, 6 bases at V and 3 bases at J, with 9 bases in the middle. This CDR3 has 12 amino acids. Germline V CDR1 and CDR2: MNHEY, SVGEGT. The CDR3 loop reads CASSKLNYEQYF. The CDR3 DNA is TGTGCCAGCAGCAAACTAAACTACGAGCAGTACTTC.

This chain links TRBV19 with TRBJ1-5; weak D call: TRBD1 (5 bases). Germline lookup yields CDR1 LNHDA and CDR2 SQIVND (reference sequence). CDR3 length: 17 residues. V was trimmed by 3 bases and J by 0 bases, leaving 15 bases between them. The chain's CDR3 is CASSIPARVPSNQPQHF. DNA of the CDR3: TGTGCCAGTAGTATTCCTGCCAGGGTACCTAGCAATCAGCCCCAGCATTTT.

This rearrangement joins TRBV9 to TRBJ2-1; the match to TRBD1 covers 9 bases. V was pared by 2 bases and J by 2 bases, with 5 bases of the junction left unmatched. Germline V gives CDR1 SGDLS, CDR2 YYNGEE. CDR3 length: 16 amino acids. Here the CDR3 reads CASSVGGTGTYNEQFF. The CDR3 nucleotides are TGTGCCAGCAGCGTGGGGGGGACAGGGACCTACAATGAGCAGTTCTTC.

The CDR3 reads CASSLVGTENIQYF. In DNA, the CDR3 is TGTGCCAGCAGCTTGGTCGGGACTGAAAACATTCAGTACTTC. The rearrangement uses TRBV5-6 and TRBJ2-4; a weak D match, TRBD2 (6 bases). Germline V gene data show CDR1 as SGHDT and CDR2 as YYEEEE. The CDR3 consists of 14 residues. Trimming shortened V by 0 bases and J by 5 bases, and 9 bases separated the two germline ends.

The rearrangement joins TRBV30 to TRBJ2-7, with D perhaps matching TRBD2 (5 bases). The CDR3 contains 12 residues. The V and J ends lost 2 bases and 10 bases respectively, with 15 bases between them. Germline lookup yields CDR1 GTSNPN and CDR2 SVGIG (reference sequence). DNA for the CDR3: TGTGCCTGGAGTCTATACACTAGTCACCAGTACTTC. Translating gives CAWSLYTSHQYF. Supplemented by reference TRBV30 and TRBJ2-7, the full variable domain reads SQTIHQWPATLVQPVGSPLSLECTVEGTSNPNLYWYRQAAGRGLQLLFYSVGIGQISSEVPQNLSASRPQDRQFILSSKKLLLSDSGFYLCAWSLYTSHQYFGPGTRLTVT.